This is a list of T cell receptor beta chains from one sample in a study of cytomegalovirus exposure and HLA in healthy donors. The repertoire was sequenced with immunoSEQ multiplex PCR; TCRdb's copy has only in-frame clones and lacks some. The table has approximately 130,000 clones, around 72% seen once. The sequenced material came from PBMCs. The receptors come from a man in his fifties or sixties in good health and CMV-seropositive. CDR3s include the opening cysteine and the closing phenylalanine or tryptophan. A D gene is named only where the DNA matches it firmly. Some rows mark clone size as missing; the rest say once, few, many or name a class of expanded clone.

abundance: many; j_gene: TRBJ1-1; d_gene: TRBD1; v_gene: TRBV29-1; CDR3nt: TGCAGCGTTGTTCAGGGGGCCGTCATGAACACTGAAGCTTTCTTT; CDR3aa: CSVVQGAVMNTEAFF
abundance: NA; j_gene: TRBJ2-1; d_gene: TRBD1; v_gene: TRBV6-1; CDR3nt: TGTGCCAGCAGCCCGACAGGGGCGGTAAGGAATGAGCAGTTCTTC; CDR3aa: CASSPTGAVRNEQFF
abundance: NA; j_gene: TRBJ2-7; d_gene: TRBD2; v_gene: TRBV2; CDR3nt: TGTGCCAGCAGCGCGAGACTAGCTTCCCACGAGCAGTACTTC; CDR3aa: CASSARLASHEQYF
abundance: NA; j_gene: TRBJ1-1; d_gene: NA; v_gene: TRBV2; CDR3nt: TGTGCCAGCAGTGAACGAGAAACTGAAGCTTTCTTT; CDR3aa: CASSERETEAFF
abundance: NA; j_gene: TRBJ2-2; d_gene: NA; v_gene: TRBV4-2; CDR3nt: TGTGCCAGCAGACGAACAGCCGTGGATAACACCGGGGAGCTGTTTTTT; CDR3aa: CASRRTAVDNTGELFF
abundance: NA; j_gene: TRBJ2-1; d_gene: NA; v_gene: TRBV18; CDR3nt: TGTGCCAGCTCACCCGAGCTTACCTACAATGAGCAGTTCTTC; CDR3aa: CASSPELTYNEQFF
abundance: NA; j_gene: TRBJ2-1; d_gene: NA; v_gene: TRBV19; CDR3nt: TGTGCCAGTGCCGCTGGCCCCGAGTTGGGCCGCAATGAGCAGTTCTTC; CDR3aa: CASAAGPELGRNEQFF
abundance: NA; j_gene: TRBJ2-7; d_gene: NA; v_gene: TRBV21-1; CDR3nt: TGTGCCAGCAGCACGCGGGGGCCCTCCCCTTATTCCTACGAGCAGTACTTC; CDR3aa: CASSTRGPSPYSYEQYF
abundance: NA; j_gene: TRBJ1-2; d_gene: NA; v_gene: TRBV28; CDR3nt: TGTGCCAGCAGTACCTTTTGGTCTCGGGGGAAGGACTATGGCTACACCTTC; CDR3aa: CASSTFWSRGKDYGYTF
abundance: NA; j_gene: TRBJ1-1; d_gene: TRBD1; v_gene: TRBV18; CDR3nt: TGTGCCAGCTCATCGGACAGGGCCCCGAACACTGAAGCTTTCTTT; CDR3aa: CASSSDRAPNTEAFF
abundance: many; j_gene: TRBJ1-2; d_gene: TRBD1; v_gene: TRBV2; CDR3nt: TGTGCCAGCACCTTGGATAGGACAGGGGTGAATTATGGCTACACCTTC; CDR3aa: CASTLDRTGVNYGYTF
abundance: NA; j_gene: TRBJ1-4; d_gene: TRBD1; v_gene: TRBV13; CDR3nt: TGTGCCAGCAGCTTGACAGGGACTAATGAAAAACTGTTTTTT; CDR3aa: CASSLTGTNEKLFF
abundance: NA; j_gene: TRBJ1-5; d_gene: TRBD1; v_gene: TRBV5-6; CDR3nt: TGTGCCAGCAGCTTCGGGACAGGGTTCACTCAGCCCCAGCATTTT; CDR3aa: CASSFGTGFTQPQHF
abundance: NA; j_gene: TRBJ1-1; d_gene: NA; v_gene: TRBV10-3; CDR3nt: TGTGCCAGCAGTGGCCAGGGAGGGGCGCACACTGAAGCTTTCTTT; CDR3aa: CASSGQGGAHTEAFF
abundance: NA; j_gene: TRBJ1-1; d_gene: TRBD1; v_gene: TRBV10-2; CDR3nt: TGCGCCAGCAGTGAGTCGACAGGGGGCACTGAAGCTTTCTTT; CDR3aa: CASSESTGGTEAFF
abundance: NA; j_gene: TRBJ1-2; d_gene: TRBD1; v_gene: TRBV5-4; CDR3nt: TGTGCCAGCAGTTGGACAGGGGCTGCCTATGGCTACACCTTC; CDR3aa: CASSWTGAAYGYTF
abundance: few; j_gene: TRBJ2-1; d_gene: NA; v_gene: TRBV7-9; CDR3nt: TGTGCCAGCAGCTTAGACACCTCCTACAATGAGCAGTTCTTC; CDR3aa: CASSLDTSYNEQFF
abundance: NA; j_gene: TRBJ2-1; d_gene: TRBD1; v_gene: TRBV5-1; CDR3nt: TGCGCCAGCAGCGACGGGACAGGGAACTACAATGAGCAGTTCTTC; CDR3aa: CASSDGTGNYNEQFF
abundance: NA; j_gene: TRBJ2-3; d_gene: NA; v_gene: TRBV5-1; CDR3nt: TGCGCCAGCACGAAGAGGGGGGAGGGGGATACGCAGTATTTT; CDR3aa: CASTKRGEGDTQYF
abundance: NA; j_gene: TRBJ2-6; d_gene: NA; v_gene: TRBV19; CDR3nt: TGTGCCAGTAGATTACAGAGCTCTGGGGCCAACGTCCTGACTTTC; CDR3aa: CASRLQSSGANVLTF
abundance: NA; j_gene: TRBJ2-5; d_gene: TRBD2; v_gene: TRBV29-1; CDR3nt: TGCAGCGTTGAAGGCCCTGCGGGGGGAGAGACCCAGTACTTC; CDR3aa: CSVEGPAGGETQYF
abundance: few; j_gene: TRBJ2-2; d_gene: TRBD2; v_gene: TRBV19; CDR3nt: TGTGCCAGTAGTACCCGGGGGGGGCGGGCCGGGGAGCTGTTTTTT; CDR3aa: CASSTRGGRAGELFF
abundance: NA; j_gene: TRBJ1-5; d_gene: TRBD1; v_gene: TRBV19; CDR3nt: TGTGCCAGTAGATTACAGGGGGCCGGTCAGCCCCAGCATTTT; CDR3aa: CASRLQGAGQPQHF
abundance: NA; j_gene: TRBJ2-5; d_gene: TRBD2; v_gene: TRBV29-1; CDR3nt: TGCAGCGTTGGAGCCGGTGGACTAGGGTCACGGACCCAGTACTTC; CDR3aa: CSVGAGGLGSRTQYF
abundance: NA; j_gene: TRBJ1-2; d_gene: NA; v_gene: TRBV28; CDR3nt: TGTGCCAGCAGTTCACAGGTCCCCTATGGCTACACCTTC; CDR3aa: CASSSQVPYGYTF
abundance: NA; j_gene: TRBJ1-5; d_gene: NA; v_gene: TRBV9; CDR3nt: TGTGCCAGCAGCCCGGAAGGGGGGCCCCAGCATTTT; CDR3aa: CASSPEGGPQHF
abundance: NA; j_gene: TRBJ2-7; d_gene: NA; v_gene: TRBV6-1; CDR3nt: TGTGCCAGCAGACGGACTGTTAATGCAGAGCAGTACTTC; CDR3aa: CASRRTVNAEQYF
abundance: few; j_gene: TRBJ2-5; d_gene: NA; v_gene: TRBV7-2; CDR3nt: TGTGCCAGCAGCTTATCTACGGAGACCCAGTACTTC; CDR3aa: CASSLSTETQYF
abundance: NA; j_gene: TRBJ2-1; d_gene: TRBD1; v_gene: TRBV5-1; CDR3nt: TGCGCCAGCAGAACGACAGGGGGTGAGCAGTTCTTC; CDR3aa: CASRTTGGEQFF
abundance: NA; j_gene: TRBJ2-1; d_gene: TRBD2; v_gene: TRBV14; CDR3nt: TGTGCCAGCAGCCAAGAGGCAGCGGGGGTCTACAATGAGCAGTTCTTC; CDR3aa: CASSQEAAGVYNEQFF
abundance: NA; j_gene: TRBJ2-7; d_gene: NA; v_gene: TRBV10-3; CDR3nt: TGTGCCATCAGTGAGTCGAGTCTCCCCTCGAGATCCTACGAGCAGTACTTC; CDR3aa: CAISESSLPSRSYEQYF
abundance: NA; j_gene: TRBJ1-1; d_gene: TRBD1; v_gene: TRBV5-1; CDR3nt: TGCGCCAGCAGCTTGGTCCCAGGGACAGGGGGGAATGGCACTGAAGCTTTCTTT; CDR3aa: CASSLVPGTGGNGTEAFF
abundance: NA; j_gene: TRBJ2-7; d_gene: TRBD2; v_gene: TRBV6-6; CDR3nt: TGTGCCAGCAGAACCGGGACTAGCGGGTACGAGCAGTACTTC; CDR3aa: CASRTGTSGYEQYF
abundance: NA; j_gene: TRBJ2-1; d_gene: NA; v_gene: TRBV11-2; CDR3nt: TGTGCCAGCAGCTTATCGTCAGCGAACAATGAGCAGTTCTTC; CDR3aa: CASSLSSANNEQFF
abundance: NA; j_gene: TRBJ2-7; d_gene: NA; v_gene: TRBV6-1; CDR3nt: TGTGCCAGCAGTATGAGCGAGTACGAGCAGTACTTC; CDR3aa: CASSMSEYEQYF
abundance: NA; j_gene: TRBJ2-7; d_gene: TRBD1; v_gene: TRBV9; CDR3nt: TGTGCCAGCAGTGAAGGGACAGGAAGGGAGCAGTACTTC; CDR3aa: CASSEGTGREQYF
abundance: NA; j_gene: TRBJ2-2; d_gene: NA; v_gene: TRBV5-1; CDR3nt: TGCGCCAGCAGCTTCAGGGGCGCAGACACCGGGGAGCTGTTTTTT; CDR3aa: CASSFRGADTGELFF
abundance: few; j_gene: TRBJ2-7; d_gene: TRBD1; v_gene: TRBV27; CDR3nt: TGTGCCAGCAGTTTGGGACAGGGGGCCGAGCAGTACTTC; CDR3aa: CASSLGQGAEQYF
abundance: NA; j_gene: TRBJ1-2; d_gene: NA; v_gene: TRBV5-1; CDR3nt: TGCGCCAGCAGCTTGACCACGGACTATGGCTACACCTTC; CDR3aa: CASSLTTDYGYTF
abundance: few; j_gene: TRBJ1-2; d_gene: NA; v_gene: TRBV7-9; CDR3nt: TGTGCCAGCAGCTTAGGTGCGGGGGGCGACTATGGCTACACCTTC; CDR3aa: CASSLGAGGDYGYTF
abundance: NA; j_gene: TRBJ2-7; d_gene: NA; v_gene: TRBV29-1; CDR3nt: TGCAGCGTTGTGCCCGGCGGAACCTACGAGCAGTACTTC; CDR3aa: CSVVPGGTYEQYF
abundance: NA; j_gene: TRBJ1-6; d_gene: TRBD1; v_gene: TRBV13; CDR3nt: TGTGCCAGCAGCTTAGGTCAGGGGGGTAATTCACCCCTCCACTTT; CDR3aa: CASSLGQGGNSPLHF
abundance: once; j_gene: TRBJ2-7; d_gene: TRBD2; v_gene: TRBV6-6; CDR3nt: TGTGCCAGCAACCGGGAGGGGCCCTACGAGCAGTACTTC; CDR3aa: CASNREGPYEQYF
abundance: NA; j_gene: TRBJ2-2; d_gene: NA; v_gene: TRBV5-1; CDR3nt: TGCGCCAGCAGCTTTTCGGCCGGGGAGCTGTTTTTT; CDR3aa: CASSFSAGELFF
abundance: NA; j_gene: TRBJ2-6; d_gene: TRBD1; v_gene: TRBV4-2; CDR3nt: TGTGCCAGCAGCCAAGGACAGGGGAGTGGAGGGGCCAACGTCCTGACTTTC; CDR3aa: CASSQGQGSGGANVLTF
abundance: few; j_gene: TRBJ2-2; d_gene: NA; v_gene: TRBV5-1; CDR3nt: TGCGCCAGCACCCCCCCCGGGGTACCAGACACCGGGGAGCTGTTTTTT; CDR3aa: CASTPPGVPDTGELFF
abundance: NA; j_gene: TRBJ2-7; d_gene: TRBD2; v_gene: TRBV28; CDR3nt: TGTGCCAGCAGTTCTACTAGCGGGGGAGCCTACGAGCAGTACTTC; CDR3aa: CASSSTSGGAYEQYF
abundance: NA; j_gene: TRBJ1-1; d_gene: TRBD1; v_gene: TRBV18; CDR3nt: TGTGCCAGCTCACTGGACAGGGCGAACACTGAAGCTTTCTTT; CDR3aa: CASSLDRANTEAFF
abundance: NA; j_gene: TRBJ2-3; d_gene: TRBD1; v_gene: TRBV5-1; CDR3nt: TGCGCCAGCGGACAGGGGCACGTAGACACAGATACGCAGTATTTT; CDR3aa: CASGQGHVDTDTQYF